The 15 T cell receptor beta chains below come from one sample, sequenced in a study of beta chain features in type 1 diabetes. The entirety of the isolated RNA underwent reverse transcription, so expressed TCRB transcripts were sequenced. The protocol was immunoSEQ multiplex PCR, while the TCRdb copy is restricted to in-frame clones and leaves out a portion. This sample has roughly 350,000 clones, with approximately 9.9% found just once. What was sequenced was naive CD4+ T cells from blood. These receptors all stem from a woman aged 25 to 39 in good health.

This clone was seen only a few times. Here the CDR3 reads CASSLSGSGVTETQYF. The CDR3 bases are TGTGCCAGCAGCTTAAGCGGTAGCGGGGTCACAGAGACCCAGTACTTC. J is TRBJ2-5 and V is TRBV5-4; TRBD2 aligns across 8 bases. The CDR3 consists of 16 residues. Germline V gene lookup returns CDR1 SGHNT and CDR2 YYREEE (reference sequence). V was clipped by 2 bases and J by 4 bases; unmatched bases: 10.

The V call is TRBV29-1, the J call TRBJ2-7; 11 bases map to TRBD1. The ends lost 7 bases at V and 4 bases at J; junction bases unmatched: 6. Germline CDR1 SQVTM, CDR2 ANQGSEA. The CDR3 totals 13 residues. The CDR3 spells CSARTGGAYEQYF. In DNA, the CDR3 is TGCAGCGCCCGGACAGGGGGCGCTTACGAGCAGTACTTC.

V gene TRBV28 combines with J gene TRBJ2-1, with 7 bases identical to TRBD2. Germline CDR1 is MDHEN and CDR2 is SYDVKM. The CDR3 is 15 residues long. After removal of 1 base from V and 8 bases from J, the junction contained 8 bases not matched to a gene. CDR3 sequence reads: CASSLLGLVTDEQFF. The DNA of the CDR3 is TGTGCCAGCAGTTTATTAGGACTAGTAACGGATGAGCAGTTCTTC.

This clone has just a few counts. The chain recombines TRBV15 with TRBJ2-2; D remains unclear. Per germline, CDR1 LNHNV and CDR2 YYDKDF (reference sequence). The CDR3 consists of 18 residues. V dropped 0 bases and J dropped 6 bases, with 20 bases sitting between them. In DNA form, the CDR3 reads TGTGCCACCAGCAGAGATAACCCCAGGCCGAGTGGGTCCGGGGAGCTGTTTTTT. Translation: CATSRDNPRPSGSGELFF.

This clone was detected only a few times. V and J are TRBV19 and TRBJ1-5; TRBD1 aligns across 7 bases. Germline V gives CDR1 LNHDA, CDR2 SQIVND (reference sequence). V lost 4 bases to trimming and J lost 7 bases; unmatched junction nucleotides: 10. This CDR3 region has 15 residues. CDR3 bases: TGTGCCAGTAGTAATGAGGGACAGCGGCGGCAGCCCCAGCATTTT. This translates into CASSNEGQRRQPQHF.

Only a few counts were recorded for this clone. The J gene is TRBJ2-3, the V gene TRBV4-3; 10 bases line up with TRBD2. The V and J ends lost 0 bases and 2 bases, in that order; junction bases with no gene match: 11. The length of the CDR3 is 19 residues. From germline, CDR1 is LGHNA and CDR2 YSLEER. The CDR3 is CASSQDLLLAGTHTDTQYF. CDR3 sequence (DNA): TGCGCCAGCAGCCAAGATCTTCTACTAGCGGGAACCCACACAGATACGCAGTATTTT.

Only a few counts were recorded for this clone. The gene calls are TRBV30 and TRBJ1-1, with TRBD1 matching 10 bases. The germline gives CDR1 GTSNPN, CDR2 SVGIG (reference sequence). V shed 3 bases, J shed 4 bases, and the junction held 5 bases outside the gene matches. CDR3 size: 14 residues. CDR3 nucleotide sequence: TGTGCCTGGAGGACAGGGGGCGAGGGCACTGAAGCTTTCTTT. This codes for CAWRTGGEGTEAFF.

The chain carries TRBV5-1 and TRBJ1-1, with D maybe TRBD1 (6 bases). Trimming cost V 0 bases and J 10 bases, with 19 bases left between them. The CDR3 runs to 15 residues. CDR1 and CDR2 from the germline V gene are SGHRS and YFSETQ. The CDR3 DNA is TGCGCCAGCAGCTTGGAGGGACACGGATCTGGTGCAGCTTTCTTT. Protein product: CASSLEGHGSGAAFF.

The chain links TRBV7-9 to TRBJ2-3; the match to TRBD2 covers 11 bases. The junction had 18 bases not matched to a gene; V was cut back by 8 bases and J by 5 bases. The CDR3 spans 18 residues. CDR1 and CDR2 (germline): SEHNR, FQNEAQ (reference sequence). CDR3 in amino acids: CASLPGTSGSTKGDTQYF. The CDR3 DNA sequence: TGTGCCAGCCTGCCTGGGACTAGCGGATCGACAAAGGGAGATACGCAGTATTTT.

This clone was observed a handful of times. The V gene is TRBV5-1, the J gene TRBJ2-1; 13 nucleotides agree with TRBD2. The CDR3 contains 18 residues. The V and J ends lost 4 bases and 6 bases, in that order; junction bases with no gene match: 13. Germline CDR1 SGHRS, CDR2 YFSETQ. The DNA of the CDR3 is TGCGCCAGCAGCATCCCTCCCGGGACTAGCGGGACGGGCAATGAGCAGTTCTTC. Translation: CASSIPPGTSGTGNEQFF.

V and J are TRBV4-1 and TRBJ2-7; 14 bases are a match to TRBD2. The germline V gene has CDR1 MGHRA and CDR2 YSYEKL. The V and J ends lost 2 bases and 6 bases, in that order; junction bases with no gene match: 3. The CDR3 spans 15 residues. The CDR3 DNA reads TGCGCCAGCAGCCAACCGGGACTAGCGGGAGTCGAGCAGTACTTC. Translated: CASSQPGLAGVEQYF.

The chain joins TRBV4-3 to TRBJ1-2, with D unresolved. CDR1 is LGHNA and CDR2 is YSLEER in the germline V gene. The CDR3 sequence is 17 residues long. The V gene lost 0 bases and the J gene lost 7 bases, with 21 bases spanning the gap. The CDR3 region has the DNA TGCGCCAGCAGCCAAGACTCCCTACCAGATAGCCTGCTTGGCTACACCTTC. Its protein is CASSQDSLPDSLLGYTF.

This clone was seen more than once but under ten times. J is TRBJ1-3 and V is TRBV25-1, with D uncertain. The CDR3 covers 15 residues. Germline V gives CDR1 MGHDK, CDR2 SYGVNS. Between the trimmed V and J ends, which lost 0 bases and 0 bases, there was a span of 6 bases. CDR3 DNA: TGTGCCAGCAGTGAATATAGGAGCTCTGGAAACACCATATATTTT. This gives the protein CASSEYRSSGNTIYF.

This clone was counted between two and nine times. The chain couples TRBV21-1 to TRBJ1-5. TRBV21-1 is annotated as a pseudogene. CDR3 length: 18 residues. DNA of the CDR3: TGTGCCAGCAGCTCCTGGGGGGGTGTAGGAGGGCGGCGGCAGCCCCAGCATTTT. Protein: CASSSWGGVGGRRQPQHF.

This clone was observed a few times. The rearrangement uses TRBV27 and TRBJ2-7, with 8 bases fitting TRBD1. V lost 4 bases to trimming and J lost 4 bases; unmatched junction nucleotides: 9. The CDR3 sequence is 15 residues long. CDR1 MNHEY and CDR2 SMNVEV come from the germline V gene (reference sequence). CDR3 region: CASSSSDRVVYEQYF. The CDR3 DNA follows: TGTGCCAGCAGTTCGTCGGACAGGGTCGTGTACGAGCAGTACTTC.